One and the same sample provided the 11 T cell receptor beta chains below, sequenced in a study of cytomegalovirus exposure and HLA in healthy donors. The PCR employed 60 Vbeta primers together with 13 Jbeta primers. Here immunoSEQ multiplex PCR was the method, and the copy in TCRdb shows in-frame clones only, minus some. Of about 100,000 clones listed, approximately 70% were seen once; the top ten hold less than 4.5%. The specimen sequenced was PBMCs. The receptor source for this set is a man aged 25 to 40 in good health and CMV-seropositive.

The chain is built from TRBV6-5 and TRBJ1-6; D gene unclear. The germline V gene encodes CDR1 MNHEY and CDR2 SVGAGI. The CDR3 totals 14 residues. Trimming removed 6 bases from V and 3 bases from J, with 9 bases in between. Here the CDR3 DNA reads TGTGCCAGCAGCCCCCGGGTCTATAATTCACCCCTCCACTTT. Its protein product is CASSPRVYNSPLHF.

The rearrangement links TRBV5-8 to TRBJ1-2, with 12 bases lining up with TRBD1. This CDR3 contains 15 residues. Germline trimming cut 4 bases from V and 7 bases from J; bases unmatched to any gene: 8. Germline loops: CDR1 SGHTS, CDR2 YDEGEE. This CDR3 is CASSRDRGRISGYTF. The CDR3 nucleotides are TGTGCCAGCAGCCGGGACAGGGGGCGCATAAGTGGCTACACCTTC.

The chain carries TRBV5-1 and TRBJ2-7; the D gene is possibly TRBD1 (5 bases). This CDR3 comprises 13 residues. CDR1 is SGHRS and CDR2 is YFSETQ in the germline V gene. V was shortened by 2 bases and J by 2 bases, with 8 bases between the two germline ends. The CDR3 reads CASSLTGTYEQYF. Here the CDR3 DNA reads TGCGCCAGCAGCTTAACAGGAACCTACGAGCAGTACTTC.

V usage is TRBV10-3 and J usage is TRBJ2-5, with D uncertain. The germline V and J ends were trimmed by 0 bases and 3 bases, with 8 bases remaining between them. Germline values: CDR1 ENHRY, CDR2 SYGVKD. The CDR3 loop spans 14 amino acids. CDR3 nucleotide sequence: TGTGCCATCAGTGAGTCCCAGGCCAAAGAGACCCAGTACTTC. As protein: CAISESQAKETQYF.

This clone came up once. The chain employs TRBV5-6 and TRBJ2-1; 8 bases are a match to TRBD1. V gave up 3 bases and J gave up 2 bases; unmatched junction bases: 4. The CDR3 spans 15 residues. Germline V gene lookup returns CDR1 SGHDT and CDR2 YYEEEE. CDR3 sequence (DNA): TGTGCCAGCAGCTCCACGGGACAGGCCTACAATGAGCAGTTCTTC. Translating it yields CASSSTGQAYNEQFF.

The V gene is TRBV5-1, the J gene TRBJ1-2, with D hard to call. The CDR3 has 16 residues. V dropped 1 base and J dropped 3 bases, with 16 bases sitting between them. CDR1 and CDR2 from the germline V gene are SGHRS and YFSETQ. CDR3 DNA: TGCGCCAGCAGCTTGTTGGCAGCAGCGTATGACTATGGCTACACCTTC. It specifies CASSLLAAAYDYGYTF.

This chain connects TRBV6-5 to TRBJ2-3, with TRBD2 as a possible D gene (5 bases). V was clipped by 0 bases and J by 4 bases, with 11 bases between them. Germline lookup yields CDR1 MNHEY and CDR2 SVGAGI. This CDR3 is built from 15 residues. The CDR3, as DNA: TGTGCCAGCAGTTACTCAGAGGGATTAGCAGATACGCAGTATTTT. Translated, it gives CASSYSEGLADTQYF.

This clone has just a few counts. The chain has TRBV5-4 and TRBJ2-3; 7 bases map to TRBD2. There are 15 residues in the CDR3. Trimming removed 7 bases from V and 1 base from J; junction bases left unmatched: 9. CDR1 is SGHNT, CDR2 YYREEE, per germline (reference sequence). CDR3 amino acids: CASPSEREGTDTQYF. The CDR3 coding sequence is TGTGCCAGCCCCTCGGAGCGGGAAGGCACAGATACGCAGTATTTT.

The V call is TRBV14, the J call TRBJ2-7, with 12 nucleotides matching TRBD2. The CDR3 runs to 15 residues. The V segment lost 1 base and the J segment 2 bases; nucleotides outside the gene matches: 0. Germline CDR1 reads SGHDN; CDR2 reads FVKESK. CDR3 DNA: TGTGCCAGCAGCCAAGGGACTAGCGGGGCCTACGAGCAGTACTTC. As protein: CASSQGTSGAYEQYF.

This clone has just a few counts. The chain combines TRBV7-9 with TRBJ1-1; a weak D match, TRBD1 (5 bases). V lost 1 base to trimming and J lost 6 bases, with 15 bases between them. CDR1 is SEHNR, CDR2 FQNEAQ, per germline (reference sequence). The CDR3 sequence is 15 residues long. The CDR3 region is CASSLGRDPRAEAFF. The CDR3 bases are TGTGCCAGCAGCTTAGGGCGGGACCCTCGGGCTGAAGCTTTCTTT.

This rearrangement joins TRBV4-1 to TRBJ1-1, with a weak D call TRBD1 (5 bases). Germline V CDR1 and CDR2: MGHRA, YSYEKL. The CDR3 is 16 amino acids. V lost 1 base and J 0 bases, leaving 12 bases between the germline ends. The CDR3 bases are TGCGCCAGCAGCCAAGTTGCGGGGGTTTTGAACACTGAAGCTTTCTTT. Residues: CASSQVAGVLNTEAFF.